This entry lists 30 T cell receptor beta chains sequenced from one sample in a study of shared clonotypes between healthy human individuals. The table came from immunoSEQ multiplex PCR; TCRdb's copy has only in-frame clones and leaves some out. The sample consists of about 2.3 million clones, approximately 95% of them appearing once. The sequenced material came from naive CD4+ T cells from PBMCs. Subset reported: CD45RA+ positively selected. The origin of the receptors is a man younger than 35 in good health. Some clones in this sample may be carry-over from other donors' samples.

This chain uses TRBV7-2 with TRBJ2-4; TRBD2 matches 8 bases. V shed 1 base, J shed 2 bases, and the junction held 4 bases outside the gene matches. This CDR3 has 16 amino acids. Germline values: CDR1 SGHTA, CDR2 FQGNSA. CDR3 protein: CASSLELAAPKNIQYF. CDR3 DNA: TGTGCCAGCAGCTTAGAACTAGCGGCCCCCAAAAACATTCAGTACTTC. Based on the CDR3 plus reference TRBV7-2 and TRBJ2-4, the full variable domain is GAGVSQSPSNKVTEKGKDVELRCDPISGHTALYWYRQSLGQGLEFLIYFQGNSAPDKSGLPSDRFSAERTGGSVSTLTIQRTQQEDSAVYLCASSLELAAPKNIQYFGAGTRLSVL.

This chain joins TRBV7-2 and TRBJ2-2; 11 nucleotides align to TRBD2. CDR1 and CDR2 from the germline V gene are SGHTA and FQGNSA. The CDR3 has 15 residues. V gave up 5 bases and J gave up 5 bases; unmatched junction bases: 4. This chain's CDR3 is CASSVLAGGTGELFF. DNA for the CDR3: TGTGCCAGCAGCGTTCTAGCGGGAGGAACCGGGGAGCTGTTTTTT.

The chain combines TRBV28 with TRBJ2-2; D is unclear. This CDR3 contains 12 residues. Germline CDR1 and CDR2: MDHEN and SYDVKM. V was pared by 3 bases and J by 9 bases, with 8 bases between. The CDR3 nucleotides read TGTGCCAGCAGTTTTTCCCCTCGGGAGCTGTTTTTT. This encodes CASSFSPRELFF.

The chain couples TRBV7-8 to TRBJ2-5; D remains unclear. The germline CDR1 and CDR2 sequences are SGHVS and FQNEAQ. Trimming shortened V by 2 bases and J by 5 bases, and 9 bases separated the two germline ends. This CDR3 comprises 13 residues. CDR3 sequence (DNA): TGTGCCAGCAGCTTATACTCCTTGGAGACCCAGTACTTC. Translation gives CASSLYSLETQYF.

This clone was counted once. The rearrangement links TRBV4-1 to TRBJ2-5; D unclear. Per germline, CDR1 MGHRA and CDR2 YSYEKL. The CDR3 is made up of 14 amino acids. Trimming took off 4 bases at V and 1 base at J, with 10 bases between the two ends. CDR3 protein: CASSLSPLQETQYF. The CDR3 coding sequence is TGCGCCAGCAGCCTTTCCCCACTCCAAGAGACCCAGTACTTC.

Here the CDR3 reads CASSPLFTPVGGELFF. CDR3 in DNA: TGTGCCAGCTCACCACTGTTTACCCCTGTTGGCGGGGAGCTGTTTTTT. The chain joins TRBV18 to TRBJ2-2; no clear D gene. Germline CDR1 is KGHSH and CDR2 is LQKENI. The V end was cut by 1 base, the J end by 7 bases, with 16 bases between. CDR3 length: 16 amino acids. Filled out from reference TRBV18 and TRBJ2-2, the complete variable domain reads NAGVMQNPRHLVRRRGQEARLRCSPMKGHSHVYWYRQLPEEGLKFMVYLQKENIIDESGMPKERFSAEFPKEGPSILRIQQVVRGDSAAYFCASSPLFTPVGGELFFGEGSRLTVL.

The V and J genes are TRBV5-6 and TRBJ1-4; D is unclear. This CDR3 comprises 11 residues. Trimming pared 4 bases from V and 4 bases from J, leaving 2 bases between. CDR1 and CDR2 (germline): SGHDT, YYEEEE. CDR3 region: CASSRNEKLFF. In DNA, the CDR3 is TGTGCCAGCAGCCGTAATGAAAAACTGTTTTTT. Combining the CDR3 with reference TRBV5-6 and TRBJ1-4 gives the whole variable domain DAGVTQSPTHLIKTRGQQVTLRCSPKSGHDTVSWYQQALGQGPQFIFQYYEEEERQRGNFPDRFSGHQFPNYSSELNVNALLLGDSALYLCASSRNEKLFFGSGTQLSVL.

The chain uses TRBV7-6 and TRBJ2-2; TRBD2 agrees at 12 bases. V lost 2 bases, J lost 4 bases, and 8 bases stayed unmatched. The CDR3 consists of 18 residues. Germline V gives CDR1 SGHVS, CDR2 FNYEAQ. In DNA form, the CDR3 reads TGTGCCAGCAGCTTAATCCCCCTAGCGGGAGGGGGCACCGGGGAGCTGTTTTTT. Amino acids: CASSLIPLAGGGTGELFF.

V gene TRBV7-8 combines with J gene TRBJ2-7; D not resolved. Between the trimmed V and J ends, which lost 1 base and 0 bases, there was a span of 10 bases. In germline, CDR1 is SGHVS, CDR2 FQNEAQ. The CDR3 length is 15 residues. The CDR3 loop is CASSLDSYSSYEQYF. The DNA for the CDR3 is TGTGCCAGCAGCTTAGACTCGTACAGCTCCTACGAGCAGTACTTC. Drawing the rest from reference TRBV7-8 and TRBJ2-7, the complete variable domain is GAGVSQSPRYKVAKRGQDVALRCDPISGHVSLFWYQQALGQGPEFLTYFQNEAQLDKSGLPSDRFFAERPEGSVSTLKIQRTQQEDSAVYLCASSLDSYSSYEQYFGPGTRLTVT.

This clone appeared once. The chain links TRBV29-1 to TRBJ1-2; D possibly corresponds to TRBD1 (5 bases). Trimming removed 4 bases at V and 1 base at J, with 10 bases between. In germline, CDR1 is SQVTM, CDR2 ANQGSEA. The CDR3 is 13 residues long. The CDR3 DNA sequence: TGCAGCGTTGCATTACAGGTTAACTATGGCTACACCTTC. Its protein is CSVALQVNYGYTF.

The V gene is TRBV11-2, the J gene TRBJ2-7, with unresolved D. V gave up 7 bases and J gave up 2 bases, with 12 bases separating them. Germline loops: CDR1 SGHAT, CDR2 FQNNGV. There are 13 residues in the CDR3. The CDR3 is CASTPQPTYEQYF. The CDR3 nucleotides read TGTGCCAGCACCCCACAACCCACCTACGAGCAGTACTTC.

Concerning this clone: Additional DNA sequences in this sample encode the identical CDR3. The gene calls are TRBV30 and TRBJ1-5, with D uncertain. The ends were cut back, 0 bases at V and 4 bases at J, with 7 bases in the middle. CDR3 length: 13 residues. Germline lookup yields CDR1 GTSNPN and CDR2 SVGIG (reference sequence). The CDR3 DNA reads as TGTGCCTGGAGTGTACGTTTGAATCAGCCCCAGCATTTT. Amino acids: CAWSVRLNQPQHF. Full variable domain (remainder filled in from reference TRBV30 and TRBJ1-5): SQTIHQWPATLVQPVGSPLSLECTVEGTSNPNLYWYRQAAGRGLQLLFYSVGIGQISSEVPQNLSASRPQDRQFILSSKKLLLSDSGFYLCAWSVRLNQPQHFGDGTRLSIL.

The chain is built from TRBV18 and TRBJ2-2; D could derive from TRBD1 or TRBD2 (5 bases each). V was clipped by 3 bases and J by 5 bases, with 13 bases between them. The germline V gene has CDR1 KGHSH and CDR2 LQKENI. CDR3 size: 15 residues. The CDR3 loop reads CASSPERTLTGELFF. CDR3 sequence (DNA): TGTGCCAGCTCACCGGAGCGGACACTAACCGGGGAGCTGTTTTTT.

The V gene is TRBV19, the J gene TRBJ2-2, with a weak D call TRBD2 (6 bases). The germline gives CDR1 LNHDA, CDR2 SQIVND (reference sequence). The CDR3 sequence is 14 residues long. Trimming pared 4 bases from V and 4 bases from J, leaving 10 bases between. The CDR3 protein is CASSKVAATGELFF. The CDR3 nucleotides are TGTGCCAGTAGTAAGGTAGCGGCCACCGGGGAGCTGTTTTTT.

J is TRBJ2-1 and V is TRBV2, with a weak D call TRBD2 (6 bases). The CDR3 has 15 residues. Germline assignment: CDR1 SNHLY and CDR2 FYNNEI. Deletions cut 0 bases from V and 7 bases from J, with 13 bases between. The CDR3 protein is CASSEARPGRNEQFF. The DNA of the CDR3 is TGTGCCAGCAGTGAAGCTCGTCCAGGGAGGAATGAGCAGTTCTTC.

This chain joins TRBV19 and TRBJ2-7; no reliable D call. CDR1 is LNHDA and CDR2 is SQIVND in the germline V gene (reference sequence). The CDR3 is made up of 15 amino acids. Trimming pared 5 bases from V and 1 base from J, leaving 15 bases between. CDR3 coding DNA: TGTGCCAGTAGTTCGGCCCGGGTGTCTTCCTACGAGCAGTACTTC. Protein sequence: CASSSARVSSYEQYF.

The chain recombines TRBV9 with TRBJ2-1; D might be TRBD1 or TRBD2, each matching 5 bases. There are 15 residues in the CDR3. The germline CDR1 and CDR2 sequences are SGDLS and YYNGEE. V gave up 0 bases and J gave up 4 bases, with 11 bases separating them. DNA of the CDR3: TGTGCCAGCAGCGTAGCCCCGGGGACGTACAATGAGCAGTTCTTC. It is translated as CASSVAPGTYNEQFF.

The rearrangement links TRBV5-3 to TRBJ2-7; 15 nucleotides line up with TRBD2. TRBV5-3 falls under the ORF class, with uncertain function. Trimming at V came to 4 bases and at J to 5 bases, leaving 7 bases not matched to a gene. The CDR3 has 16 amino acids. The CDR3 protein is CARSVGTSGRFDEQYF. Written as DNA, the CDR3 is TGTGCCAGAAGCGTCGGGACTAGCGGGAGGTTTGACGAGCAGTACTTC.

This clone was observed a few times. The chain uses TRBV7-9 and TRBJ1-5, with D perhaps TRBD1 (6 bases). Germline CDR1 and CDR2: SEHNR and FQNEAQ (reference sequence). Trimming cost V 1 base and J 1 base, with 8 bases left between them. This CDR3 contains 15 residues. The CDR3 loop is CASSLDRDSNQPQHF. As DNA, the CDR3 is TGTGCCAGCAGCTTAGACAGGGACAGCAATCAGCCCCAGCATTTT.

V is TRBV15 and J is TRBJ1-2; 9 bases map to TRBD1. The germline CDR1 and CDR2 sequences are LNHNV and YYDKDF (reference sequence). The J segment lost 8 bases and the V segment lost 4 bases, leaving 11 bases of the junction unmatched. CDR3 size: 15 residues. This chain's CDR3 is CATSIGGTGPGGYTF. In nucleotides, the CDR3 is TGTGCCACCAGCATCGGCGGGACAGGGCCCGGGGGCTACACCTTC.

V usage is TRBV4-3 and J usage is TRBJ2-5, with D maybe TRBD2 (5 bases). The CDR3 runs 14 residues. The germline V and J ends were trimmed by 4 bases and 5 bases, with 14 bases remaining between them. Germline-derived CDR1 and CDR2 are LGHNA and YSLEER. CDR3 sequence reads: CASSPLTTGETQYF. CDR3 in DNA: TGCGCCAGCAGCCCTTTAACTACGGGGGAGACCCAGTACTTC.

V usage is TRBV5-1 and J usage is TRBJ2-3; 9 bases are shared with TRBD1. Germline lookup yields CDR1 SGHRS and CDR2 YFSETQ. The CDR3 spans 18 residues. The trim removed 0 bases at V and 4 bases at J, leaving 12 bases unmatched. CDR3 nucleotide sequence: TGCGCCAGCAGCTTGGGGCCCTTGACAGGGGGAAGGGCAGATACGCAGTATTTT. Its translation is CASSLGPLTGGRADTQYF.

This clone was recorded once. No DNA is shown, since the ends of the CDR3 on it are uncertain; the CDR3 is the one TCRdb lists. The V and J genes are TRBV21-1 and TRBJ1-5; the table's D gene call, TRBD1, was not cross checked with the DNA. TRBV21-1 is shown as a pseudogene. A total of 18 residues make up the CDR3, ends included. CDR3: CASSKDGAWGYGNQPQHF.

This chain joins TRBV28 and TRBJ2-3; D unresolved. Germline V CDR1 and CDR2: MDHEN, SYDVKM. This CDR3 is 15 amino acids long. The V and J ends lost 7 bases and 1 base respectively, with 15 bases between them. This CDR3 reads CASIDRDSRTDTQYF. The CDR3 DNA reads TGTGCCAGCATCGATAGAGATAGCCGCACAGATACGCAGTATTTT.

This chain joins TRBV28 and TRBJ1-2, with 7 positions matching TRBD1. The CDR3 is 12 amino acids. V lost 5 bases to trimming and J lost 11 bases; unmatched junction nucleotides: 8. The germline CDR1 and CDR2 sequences are MDHEN and SYDVKM. The CDR3 here is CASSTTGQTYTF. The CDR3 nucleotides read TGTGCCAGCAGTACCACGGGACAGACTTACACCTTC.

This rearrangement joins TRBV5-4 to TRBJ1-2, with D perhaps TRBD1 (5 bases). The V gene lost 3 bases and the J gene lost 8 bases, with 20 bases spanning the gap. This CDR3 comprises 15 residues. Germline lookup yields CDR1 SGHNT and CDR2 YYREEE (reference sequence). In DNA, the CDR3 is TGTGCCAGCAGCTCCATACCTCAGGGTCTGGGGGGCTACACCTTC. Translating gives CASSSIPQGLGGYTF. The variable domain in full, completed from reference TRBV5-4 and TRBJ1-2, reads ETGVTQSPTHLIKTRGQQVTLRCSSQSGHNTVSWYQQALGQGPQFIFQYYREEENGRGNFPPRFSGLQFPNYSSELNVNALELDDSALYLCASSSIPQGLGGYTFGSGTRLTVV.

The gene calls are TRBV7-9 and TRBJ1-5, with 9 bases that match TRBD1. J gave up 6 bases and V 1 base, and 7 bases lay outside the gene matches. In germline, CDR1 is SEHNR, CDR2 FQNEAQ (reference sequence). CDR3 length: 16 residues. DNA of the CDR3: TGTGCCAGCAGCTTAGGCCAGGACAGGGGCGGTCAGCCCCAGCATTTT. Protein product: CASSLGQDRGGQPQHF.

The V call is TRBV7-6, the J call TRBJ2-1, with 7 nucleotides matching TRBD1. After removal of 7 bases from V and 10 bases from J, the junction contained 7 bases not matched to a gene. The germline V gene encodes CDR1 SGHVS and CDR2 FNYEAQ. The CDR3 loop spans 12 amino acids. Here the CDR3 DNA reads TGTGCCAGCACAAGGGACAGTGGGGAGCAGTTCTTC. Residues: CASTRDSGEQFF.

The rearrangement joins TRBV14 to TRBJ1-2; 8 bases align to TRBD1. Trimming at V came to 4 bases and at J to 7 bases, leaving 14 bases not matched to a gene. The CDR3 is 16 residues long. The germline gives CDR1 SGHDN, CDR2 FVKESK. The CDR3 region has the DNA TGTGCCAGCAGCCTAACGCTGACAGGGGAGGCGAGTGGCTACACCTTC. Residues: CASSLTLTGEASGYTF. The whole variable domain, filled in from reference TRBV14 and TRBJ1-2, reads EAGVTQFPSHSVIEKGQTVTLRCDPISGHDNLYWYRRVMGKEIKFLLHFVKESKQDESGMPNNRFLAERTGGTYSTLKVQPAELEDSGVYFCASSLTLTGEASGYTFGSGTRLTVV.

V and J are TRBV2 and TRBJ2-2; no reliable D call. The CDR3 loop spans 14 amino acids. Germline CDR1 and CDR2: SNHLY and FYNNEI. The CDR3 loop reads CASAGTINTGELFF. CDR3 sequence (DNA): TGTGCTTCGGCCGGTACGATTAACACCGGGGAGCTGTTTTTT.